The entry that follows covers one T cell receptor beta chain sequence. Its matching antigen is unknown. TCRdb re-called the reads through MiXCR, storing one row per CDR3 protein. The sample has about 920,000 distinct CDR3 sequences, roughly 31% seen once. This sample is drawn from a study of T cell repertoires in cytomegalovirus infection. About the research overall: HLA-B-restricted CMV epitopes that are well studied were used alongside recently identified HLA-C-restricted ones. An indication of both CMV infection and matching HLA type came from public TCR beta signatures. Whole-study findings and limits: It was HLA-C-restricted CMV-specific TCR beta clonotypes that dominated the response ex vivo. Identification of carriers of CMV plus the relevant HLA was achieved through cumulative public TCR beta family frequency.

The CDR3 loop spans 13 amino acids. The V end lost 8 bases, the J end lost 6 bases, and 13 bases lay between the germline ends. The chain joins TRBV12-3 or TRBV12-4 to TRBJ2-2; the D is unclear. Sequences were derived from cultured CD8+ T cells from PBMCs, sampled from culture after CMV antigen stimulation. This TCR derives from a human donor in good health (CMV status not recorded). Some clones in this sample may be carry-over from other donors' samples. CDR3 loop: CASLPPGAGELFF. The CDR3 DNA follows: TGTGCCAGCCTCCCCCCTGGGGCCGGGGAGCTGTTTTTT.